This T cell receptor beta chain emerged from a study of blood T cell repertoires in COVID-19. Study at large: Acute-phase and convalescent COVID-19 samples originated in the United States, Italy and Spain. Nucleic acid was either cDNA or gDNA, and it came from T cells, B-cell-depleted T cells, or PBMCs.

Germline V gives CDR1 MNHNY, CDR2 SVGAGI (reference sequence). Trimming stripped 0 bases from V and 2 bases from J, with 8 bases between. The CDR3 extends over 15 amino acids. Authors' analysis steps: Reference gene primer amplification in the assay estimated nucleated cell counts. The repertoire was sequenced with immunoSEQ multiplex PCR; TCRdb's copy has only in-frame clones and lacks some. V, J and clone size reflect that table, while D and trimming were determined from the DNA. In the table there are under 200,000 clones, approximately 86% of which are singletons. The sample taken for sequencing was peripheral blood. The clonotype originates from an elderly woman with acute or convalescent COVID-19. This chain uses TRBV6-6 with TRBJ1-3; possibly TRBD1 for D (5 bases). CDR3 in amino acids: CASSYSPTAGNTIYF. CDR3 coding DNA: TGTGCCAGCAGTTACTCCCCGACAGCTGGAAACACCATATATTTT.